This section outlines one T cell receptor beta chain sequence together with its context. The CDR3 is made up of 15 amino acids. In germline, CDR1 is SGHRS, CDR2 YFSETQ. V lost 0 bases to trimming and J lost 5 bases, with 9 bases between them. Study processing details: Cell counts per sample came from amplifying reference gene primers. Data came from immunoSEQ multiplex PCR; TCRdb stores just in-frame clones and leaves some out. That table furnishes V, J and clone size, whereas the DNA furnished D and trimming. The sample lists roughly 220,000 clones; around 87% were seen once. The sample comes from a study of blood T cell repertoires in COVID-19. Across the whole study: The United States, Italy and Spain provided the acute and convalescent COVID-19 samples.

Specimen: peripheral blood. The chain uses TRBV5-1 and TRBJ1-6; D is possibly TRBD1 (6 bases). This receptor was taken from a man aged 55-75 years with acute or convalescent COVID-19. CDR3: CASSLEDSDNSPLHF. For the CDR3, the DNA is TGCGCCAGCAGCTTGGAGGACAGTGATAATTCACCCCTCCACTTT.